These 23 T cell receptor beta chains were all obtained from the same sample, sequenced in a study of blood T cell repertoires in COVID-19. This table comes from immunoSEQ multiplex PCR, and its TCRdb copy is limited to in-frame clones, with some not included. The sample has more than 100,000 clones; 85% to 90% are singletons. What was sequenced was peripheral blood. The receptors come from a man aged 50-59 years with active or convalescent COVID-19.

This chain connects TRBV29-1 to TRBJ2-5; D not certain. The V gene's germline CDR1 is SQVTM and CDR2 ANQGSEA. V lost 3 bases and J lost 2, with 10 bases in between. The CDR3 runs to 13 residues. Here the CDR3 DNA reads TGCAGCGTTGAGTTTTCAGTACAAGAGACCCAGTACTTC. It translates to CSVEFSVQETQYF.

The V gene is TRBV7-6, the J gene TRBJ2-7; 7 bases line up with TRBD2. V shed 0 bases and J 4 bases; nucleotides not matched to a gene: 9. The germline gives CDR1 SGHVS, CDR2 FNYEAQ. CDR3 size: 16 residues. CDR3 DNA: TGTGCCAGCAGCTTAGCTGGAGCGGGACTGTATTACGAGCAGTACTTC. Its protein is CASSLAGAGLYYEQYF.

The V call is TRBV7-9, the J call TRBJ2-7, with 8 nucleotides matching TRBD1. With 6 bases clipped from V and 2 bases from J, the junction kept 15 bases outside the gene matches. The CDR3 runs to 17 residues. Looked up from germline, CDR1 is SEHNR and CDR2 is FQNEAQ (reference sequence). CDR3 DNA sequence: TGTGCCAGCAGATCAGGGCTCCACTTGACAGGGGCCTACGAGCAGTACTTC. Its translation is CASRSGLHLTGAYEQYF.

The gene calls are TRBV7-2 and TRBJ2-7, with 10 bases fitting TRBD2. The V gene's germline CDR1 is SGHTA and CDR2 FQGNSA. The V gene end was trimmed by 5 bases and the J gene end by 5 bases; junction bases not matched to a gene: 6. The CDR3 runs 14 residues. The CDR3 nucleotides are TGTGCCAGCAGCCGGACTAGCGGCGTCCACGAGCAGTACTTC. Amino acid sequence: CASSRTSGVHEQYF.

This chain uses TRBV6-6 with TRBJ2-5; TRBD1 agrees at 8 bases. V gave up 4 bases and J gave up 5 bases; unmatched junction bases: 9. Germline V gene sequence: CDR1 MNHNY, CDR2 SVGAGI (reference sequence). This CDR3 spans 15 amino acids. The CDR3 nucleotides read TGTGCCAGCAGTTTTACAGGGGGTAAGGTGGAGACCCAGTACTTC. Its translation is CASSFTGGKVETQYF.

The V and J genes are TRBV7-7 and TRBJ2-2; TRBD2 matches at 7 bases. Germline trimming cut 4 bases from V and 3 bases from J; bases unmatched to any gene: 8. Germline CDR1 and CDR2: SSHAT and FNYEAQ (reference sequence). The CDR3 has 16 residues. CDR3 protein: CASSSSTSRDTGELFF. The CDR3 DNA follows: TGTGCCAGCAGCTCGTCGACTAGCAGGGACACCGGGGAGCTGTTTTTT.

The chain recombines TRBV19 with TRBJ2-5, with TRBD1 as a possible D gene (6 bases). CDR1 and CDR2 (germline): LNHDA, SQIVND (reference sequence). Trimming removed 3 bases at V and 1 base at J, with 6 bases between. The CDR3 is 13 residues long. CDR3 bases: TGTGCCAGTAGTATGGGGGCCCAAGAGACCCAGTACTTC. The encoded protein is CASSMGAQETQYF.

This chain uses TRBV9 with TRBJ2-1; D unresolved. There are 14 residues in the CDR3. V was clipped by 0 bases and J by 6 bases, with 10 bases between them. Germline CDR1 is SGDLS and CDR2 is YYNGEE. CDR3 loop: CASSVGSSGNEQFF. The CDR3 nucleotides are TGTGCCAGCAGCGTAGGTTCGTCCGGCAATGAGCAGTTCTTC. Full variable domain (outside the CDR3, taken from reference TRBV9 and TRBJ2-1): DSGVTQTPKHLITATGQRVTLRCSPRSGDLSVYWYQQSLDQGLQFLIQYYNGEERAKGNILERFSAQQFPDLHSELNLSSLELGDSALYFCASSVGSSGNEQFFGPGTRLTVL.

The chain is built from TRBV7-7 and TRBJ2-2; 9 nucleotides align to TRBD2. V lost 5 bases to trimming and J lost 7 bases; unmatched junction nucleotides: 14. Germline CDR1 is SSHAT and CDR2 is FNYEAQ (reference sequence). The CDR3 runs 17 residues. The CDR3 region is CASSPGSYGLAYGELFF. The CDR3 region has the DNA TGTGCCAGCAGCCCTGGCTCGTATGGACTAGCGTACGGGGAGCTGTTTTTT.

The chain combines TRBV28 with TRBJ2-7, with TRBD2 identical over 7 bases. The CDR3 is 15 amino acids. Germline V gene lookup returns CDR1 MDHEN and CDR2 SYDVKM. With V trimmed by 5 bases and J by 6 bases, 13 bases remained unmatched. Here the CDR3 DNA reads TGTGCCAGCAGTGGTGCAACTAGCGATTGGAGCGAGCAGTACTTC. Its translation: CASSGATSDWSEQYF.

CDR3 coding DNA: TGTGCCAGCAGCCAGGGCTCCTCCTCTGGGGCCAACGTCCTGACTTTC. Encoded protein: CASSQGSSSGANVLTF. The rearrangement joins TRBV3-1 (or the pseudogene TRBV3-2) to TRBJ2-6; D is uncertain. This CDR3 has 16 amino acids. Germline CDR1 reads LGHDT; CDR2 reads YNNKEL (reference sequence). V gave up 3 bases and J gave up 0 bases, with 9 bases separating them.

The chain links TRBV11-2 to TRBJ2-5, with 10 bases aligning to TRBD2. Losses at the gene ends were 5 bases for V and 7 bases for J; bases not matched to a gene: 13. This CDR3 spans 16 amino acids. Per germline, CDR1 SGHAT and CDR2 FQNNGV. CDR3 sequence (DNA): TGTGCCAGCAGCCTACCCCTAGCGGGGGCCCGGGGGACCCAGTACTTC. Its translation: CASSLPLAGARGTQYF.

V usage is TRBV10-3 and J usage is TRBJ1-4; D gene ambiguous. Germline loops: CDR1 ENHRY, CDR2 SYGVKD. Trimming took 10 bases from V and 7 from J, leaving 13 bases between them. The CDR3 loop spans 12 amino acids. The CDR3 here is CATRVNREKLFF. DNA of the CDR3: TGTGCCACACGGGTCAACCGTGAAAAACTGTTTTTT.

The chain joins TRBV15 to TRBJ2-5, with 11 nucleotides matching TRBD2. Germline V CDR1 and CDR2: LNHNV, YYDKDF (reference sequence). V dropped 0 bases and J dropped 5; count of bases not matched to a gene: 2. The CDR3 has 15 amino acids. The CDR3 region is CATSRDSGRGETQYF. CDR3 DNA sequence: TGTGCCACCAGCAGAGATAGCGGGAGGGGGGAGACCCAGTACTTC.

CDR3 protein: CASTSWGEGRNQPQHF. As DNA, the CDR3 is TGTGCCAGTACCTCCTGGGGGGAGGGTCGAAATCAGCCCCAGCATTTT. The chain is built from TRBV19 and TRBJ1-5; D is possibly TRBD1 (5 bases). The CDR3 runs to 16 residues. Germline CDR1 LNHDA, CDR2 SQIVND (reference sequence). V lost 7 bases to trimming and J lost 4 bases, with 20 bases between them.

This chain uses TRBV28 with TRBJ1-5; D not resolved. Trimming took 6 bases from V and 2 from J, leaving 11 bases between them. This CDR3 spans 14 amino acids. Germline loops: CDR1 MDHEN, CDR2 SYDVKM. The CDR3 loop reads CASRIGVRNQPQHF. CDR3 DNA sequence: TGTGCCAGCAGGATCGGGGTTCGCAATCAGCCCCAGCATTTT.

The chain carries TRBV27 and TRBJ1-6; D ambiguous. The CDR3 loop spans 15 amino acids. Trimming stripped 2 bases from V and 5 bases from J, with 10 bases between. Germline-derived CDR1 and CDR2 are MNHEY and SMNVEV (reference sequence). CDR3 residues: CASSLGTVNNSPLHF. As DNA, the CDR3 is TGTGCCAGCAGTTTAGGTACAGTGAATAATTCACCCCTCCACTTT.

V gene TRBV6-5 combines with J gene TRBJ1-2, with 8 positions matching TRBD1. Trimming at V came to 6 bases and at J to 5 bases, leaving 8 bases not matched to a gene. The CDR3 runs to 14 residues. Germline assignment: CDR1 MNHEY and CDR2 SVGAGI. This chain's CDR3 is CASRRGQGEYGYTF. CDR3 DNA: TGTGCCAGCAGGCGCGGACAGGGCGAATATGGCTACACCTTC.

In regard to this clone: A junction end diverges from the germline sequence, so it may reflect a read error. The chain has TRBV6-1 and TRBJ1-1; possibly TRBD1 for D (6 bases). This CDR3 spans 14 amino acids. Looked up from germline, CDR1 is MNHNS and CDR2 is SASEGT. The CDR3 nucleotides read TGTGCCAGCAGTGAAAGACCTGGGACAATGAAAGAGCTCTTT. As protein: CASSERPGTMKELF.

This clone was found a few times. The chain uses TRBV5-1 and TRBJ2-7, with a tentative D call TRBD1 (5 bases). From germline, CDR1 is SGHRS and CDR2 YFSETQ. There are 14 residues in the CDR3. V gave up 2 bases and J gave up 0 bases, with 9 bases separating them. The DNA for the CDR3 is TGCGCCAGCAGCTTTAGACAGAGCTCCTACGAGCAGTACTTC. Amino acids: CASSFRQSSYEQYF.

V and J are TRBV30 and TRBJ1-5; D gene unclear. Germline CDR1 and CDR2: GTSNPN and SVGIG (reference sequence). Trimming left V 3 bases short and J 4 bases short, with 13 bases between. The CDR3 has 14 residues. The CDR3 DNA follows: TGTGCCTGGAGCCCCCTAAGCCGTAATCAGCCCCAGCATTTT. As protein: CAWSPLSRNQPQHF.

This clone was seen just once. The chain combines TRBV24-1 with TRBJ2-7; 9 nucleotides match TRBD1. The J segment lost 2 bases and the V segment lost 5 bases, leaving 9 bases of the junction unmatched. CDR3 length equals 16 residues. CDR1 and CDR2 from the germline V gene are KGHDR and SFDVKD. CDR3 region: CATSAPGGQGAYEQYF. The CDR3 DNA is TGTGCCACCAGTGCCCCGGGGGGACAGGGAGCCTACGAGCAGTACTTC.

V usage is TRBV18 and J usage is TRBJ1-3; no clear D gene. With 3 bases removed from V and 4 bases from J, the gap between germline ends came to 13 bases. The CDR3 totals 15 residues. CDR1 and CDR2 (germline): KGHSH, LQKENI. The CDR3 protein is CASSPAANVGNTIYF. As DNA, the CDR3 is TGTGCCAGCTCACCGGCCGCCAACGTAGGAAACACCATATATTTT.